A few counts support the clone carrying this T cell receptor beta chain. At one end the junction does not follow the germline gene, possibly because of a read error. This entry belongs to a study of blood T cell repertoires in COVID-19. This CDR3 is built from 13 residues. In germline, CDR1 is WSHSY, CDR2 SAAADI. As handled by the study authors: Reference gene primers were amplified, and this amplification served to estimate nucleated cell counts. Only in-frame clones appear in the TCRdb table, and some are missing; sequencing was by immunoSEQ multiplex PCR. For V, J and clone size, that table is used; D and trimming come from the DNA. This table holds 120,000 to 150,000 clones, around three quarters found once.

The sample taken for sequencing was peripheral blood. The rearrangement links TRBV10-2 to TRBJ1-6; D possibly corresponds to TRBD1 (6 bases). This clonotype originated in a man between 45 and 60 years old with acute or convalescent COVID-19. The chain's CDR3 is CASTEGGSSALHF. The CDR3 DNA sequence: TGCGCCAGCACTGAGGGGGGCAGCTCGGCCCTCCACTTT.